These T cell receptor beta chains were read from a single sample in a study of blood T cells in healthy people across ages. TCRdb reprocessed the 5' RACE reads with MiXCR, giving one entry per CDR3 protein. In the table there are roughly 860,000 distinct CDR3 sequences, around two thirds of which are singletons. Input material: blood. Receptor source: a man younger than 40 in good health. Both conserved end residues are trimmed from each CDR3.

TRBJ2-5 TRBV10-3 AISEAGTETQY
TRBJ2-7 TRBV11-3 ASSMVSGREQY
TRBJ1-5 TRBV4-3 ASVQPQH
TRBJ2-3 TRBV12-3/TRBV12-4 ASSLLQGSADTQY
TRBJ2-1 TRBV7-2 ASSWTSGQVSYNEQF
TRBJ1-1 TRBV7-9 ASGLQGWTEAF
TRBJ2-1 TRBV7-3 ASSLMGREQF
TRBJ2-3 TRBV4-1 ASSQERGRADTQY
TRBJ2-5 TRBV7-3 ASSLRVWETQY
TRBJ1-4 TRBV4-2 ARSQFWGIGEKLF
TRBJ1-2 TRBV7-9 ASSLQRYGYT
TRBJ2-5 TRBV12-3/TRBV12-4 ASSSWTDPGQARWETQY
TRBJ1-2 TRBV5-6 ASSIYSQLFDGYT
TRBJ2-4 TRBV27 ASHLGFEQY
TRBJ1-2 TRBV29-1 SVAGGPNYGYT
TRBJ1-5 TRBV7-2 ASSLAGGYAQPQH
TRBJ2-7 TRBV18 ASSSGGHEQY
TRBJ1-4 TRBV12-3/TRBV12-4 ASSSPSTGPTNEKLF
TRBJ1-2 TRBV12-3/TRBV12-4 ASSSSAFYGYT
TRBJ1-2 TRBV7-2 ASSLVRPALYYGYT
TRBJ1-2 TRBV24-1 ATRGGGAVDGYT
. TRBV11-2 ASSMRLELDGTQY
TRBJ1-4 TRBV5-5 TSSPGTPGGEKLF
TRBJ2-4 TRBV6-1 ASSEEEQY
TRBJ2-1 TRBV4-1 ASSQASGRRQF
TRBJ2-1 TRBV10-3 AISESWNEQF
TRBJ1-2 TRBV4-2 ASSQDRRRGFYGYT
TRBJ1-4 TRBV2 ASTGTAAEKLF
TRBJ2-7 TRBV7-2 ASSSGGGDTSYEQY
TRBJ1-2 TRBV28 ASRPGQGSNYGYT
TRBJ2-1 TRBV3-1 ASSHPQRVGQF
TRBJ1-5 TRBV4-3 ASSQDSGGHQPQH
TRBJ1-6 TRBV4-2 ASSQEGPRRAPLH
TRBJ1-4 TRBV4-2 ASSQVTQGDEKLF
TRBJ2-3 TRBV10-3 AITSGSPTDTQY
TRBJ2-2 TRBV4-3 ASSPKPAGSNTGELF
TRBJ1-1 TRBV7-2 ASSPNRASTEAF
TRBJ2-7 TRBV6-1 ASIGITGTSGVNGYEQY
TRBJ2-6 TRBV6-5 ASSYSGPGANVLT
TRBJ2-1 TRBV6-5 ASNRGLARSEQF
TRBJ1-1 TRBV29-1 SVYPLAGRNTEAF
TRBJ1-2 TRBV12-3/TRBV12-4 ASSLGGREVYGYT
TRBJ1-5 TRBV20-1 SARGAPSSNQPQH
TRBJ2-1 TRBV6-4 ASSPSSGLAGGPSSDEQF
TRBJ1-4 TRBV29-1 SVQGAQREKLF
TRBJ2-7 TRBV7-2 ASSLSTSGAISYEQY
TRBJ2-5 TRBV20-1 SAQDTGTTGSRGRETQY
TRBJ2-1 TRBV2 ASSDRLRNEQF